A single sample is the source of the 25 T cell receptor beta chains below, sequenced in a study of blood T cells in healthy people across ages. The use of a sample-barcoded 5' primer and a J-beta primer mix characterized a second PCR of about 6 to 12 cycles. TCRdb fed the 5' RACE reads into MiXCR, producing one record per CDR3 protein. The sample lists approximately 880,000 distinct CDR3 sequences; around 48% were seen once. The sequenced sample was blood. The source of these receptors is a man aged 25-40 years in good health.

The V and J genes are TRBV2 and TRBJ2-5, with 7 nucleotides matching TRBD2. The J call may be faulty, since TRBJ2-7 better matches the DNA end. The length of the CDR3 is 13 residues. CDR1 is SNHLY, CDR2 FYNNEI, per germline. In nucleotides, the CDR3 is TGTGCCAGCAGTGCCTCAGCGGGGTACGAGCAGTACTTC. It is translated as CASSASAGYEQYF.

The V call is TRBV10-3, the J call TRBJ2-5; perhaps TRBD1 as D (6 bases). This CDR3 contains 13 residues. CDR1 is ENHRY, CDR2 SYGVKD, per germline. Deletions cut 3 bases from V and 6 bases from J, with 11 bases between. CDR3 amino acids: CAISDRGLKTQYF. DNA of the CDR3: TGTGCCATCAGTGATAGGGGGTTGAAGACCCAGTACTTC.

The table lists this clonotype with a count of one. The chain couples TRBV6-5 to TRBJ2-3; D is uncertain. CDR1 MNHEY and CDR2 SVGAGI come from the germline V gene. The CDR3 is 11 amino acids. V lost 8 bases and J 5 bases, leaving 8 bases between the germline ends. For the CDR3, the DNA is TGTGCCAGCCGGTGGGGAGATACGCAGTATTTT. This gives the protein CASRWGDTQYF.

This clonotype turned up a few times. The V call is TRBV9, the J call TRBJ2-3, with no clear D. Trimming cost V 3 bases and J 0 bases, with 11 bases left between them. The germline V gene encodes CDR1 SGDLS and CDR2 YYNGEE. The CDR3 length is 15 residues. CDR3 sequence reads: CASSETPTSTDTQYF. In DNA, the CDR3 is TGTGCCAGCAGCGAGACACCGACTAGCACAGATACGCAGTATTTT.

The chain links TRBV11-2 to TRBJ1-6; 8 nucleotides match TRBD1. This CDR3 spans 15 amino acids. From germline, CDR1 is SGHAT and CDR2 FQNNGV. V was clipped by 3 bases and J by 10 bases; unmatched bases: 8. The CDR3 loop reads CASSFSDRGDSPLHF. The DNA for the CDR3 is TGTGCCAGCAGCTTCAGCGACAGGGGAGACTCACCCCTCCACTTT.

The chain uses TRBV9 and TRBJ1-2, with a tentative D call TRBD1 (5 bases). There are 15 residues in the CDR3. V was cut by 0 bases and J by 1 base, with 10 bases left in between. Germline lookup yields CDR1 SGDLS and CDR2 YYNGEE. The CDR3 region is CASSVEQGLNYGYTF. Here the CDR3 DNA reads TGTGCCAGCAGCGTAGAGCAGGGCCTTAACTATGGCTACACCTTC.

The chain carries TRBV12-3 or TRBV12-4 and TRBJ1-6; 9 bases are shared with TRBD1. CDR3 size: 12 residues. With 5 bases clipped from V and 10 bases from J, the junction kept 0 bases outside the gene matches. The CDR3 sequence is CASSGTGSPLHF. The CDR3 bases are TGTGCCAGCAGTGGGACAGGGTCACCCCTCCACTTT.

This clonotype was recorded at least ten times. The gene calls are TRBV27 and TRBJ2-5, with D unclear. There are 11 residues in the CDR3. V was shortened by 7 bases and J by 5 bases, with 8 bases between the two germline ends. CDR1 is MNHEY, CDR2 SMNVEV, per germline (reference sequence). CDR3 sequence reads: CASTKQETQYF. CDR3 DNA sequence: TGTGCCAGCACTAAACAGGAGACCCAGTACTTC.

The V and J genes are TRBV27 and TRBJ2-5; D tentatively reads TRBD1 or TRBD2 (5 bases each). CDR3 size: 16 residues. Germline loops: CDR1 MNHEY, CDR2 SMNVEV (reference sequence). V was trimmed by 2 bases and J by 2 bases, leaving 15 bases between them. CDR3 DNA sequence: TGTGCCAGCAGTTTACTAGCAGGGTTTGGGCAAGAGACCCAGTACTTC. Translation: CASSLLAGFGQETQYF.

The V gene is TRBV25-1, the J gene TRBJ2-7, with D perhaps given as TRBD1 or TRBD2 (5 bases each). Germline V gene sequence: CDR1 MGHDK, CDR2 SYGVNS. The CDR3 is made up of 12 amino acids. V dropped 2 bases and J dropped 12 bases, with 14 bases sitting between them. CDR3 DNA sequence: TGTGCCAGCAGTGAAGGGACCTCGTCTCCGTACTTC. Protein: CASSEGTSSPYF.

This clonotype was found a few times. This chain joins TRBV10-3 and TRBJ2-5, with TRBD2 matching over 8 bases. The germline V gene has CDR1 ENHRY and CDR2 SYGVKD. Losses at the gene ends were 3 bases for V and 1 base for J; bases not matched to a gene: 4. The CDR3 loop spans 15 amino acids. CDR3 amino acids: CAISDAGGRQETQYF. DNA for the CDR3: TGTGCCATCAGTGACGCGGGGGGCCGCCAAGAGACCCAGTACTTC.

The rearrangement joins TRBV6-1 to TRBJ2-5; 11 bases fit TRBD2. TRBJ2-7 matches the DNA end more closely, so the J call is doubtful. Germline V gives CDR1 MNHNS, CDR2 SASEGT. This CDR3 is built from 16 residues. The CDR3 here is CASSEGASGGQHEQYF. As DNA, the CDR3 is TGTGCCAGCAGTGAAGGGGCTAGCGGGGGGCAGCACGAGCAGTACTTC.

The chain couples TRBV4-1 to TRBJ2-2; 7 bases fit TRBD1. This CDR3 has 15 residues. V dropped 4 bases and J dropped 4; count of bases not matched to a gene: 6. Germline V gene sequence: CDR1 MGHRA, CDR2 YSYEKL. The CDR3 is CASSLGTESTGELFF. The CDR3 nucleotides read TGCGCCAGCAGCCTCGGGACAGAGAGCACCGGGGAGCTGTTTTTT.

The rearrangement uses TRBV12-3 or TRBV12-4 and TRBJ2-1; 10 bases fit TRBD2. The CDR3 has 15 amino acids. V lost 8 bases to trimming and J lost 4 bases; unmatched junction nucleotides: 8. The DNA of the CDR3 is TGTGCCAGCGCCGCGGTAGCGGGGGGATACAATGAGCAGTTCTTC. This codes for CASAAVAGGYNEQFF.

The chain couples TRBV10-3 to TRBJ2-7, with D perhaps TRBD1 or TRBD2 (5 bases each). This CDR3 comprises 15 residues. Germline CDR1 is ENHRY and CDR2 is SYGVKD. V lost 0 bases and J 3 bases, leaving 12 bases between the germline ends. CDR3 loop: CAISESRAGNYEQYF. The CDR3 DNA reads TGTGCCATCAGTGAGTCGAGGGCAGGGAACTACGAGCAGTACTTC.

CDR3 region: CASSGVDGHTYNEQFF. In DNA, the CDR3 is TGTGCCAGCAGTGGGGTTGATGGACACACCTACAATGAGCAGTTCTTC. V and J are TRBV25-1 and TRBJ2-1; TRBD1 might be the D (5 bases). Germline V gene lookup returns CDR1 MGHDK and CDR2 SYGVNS. V was shortened by 4 bases and J by 2 bases, with 15 bases between the two germline ends. This CDR3 contains 16 residues.

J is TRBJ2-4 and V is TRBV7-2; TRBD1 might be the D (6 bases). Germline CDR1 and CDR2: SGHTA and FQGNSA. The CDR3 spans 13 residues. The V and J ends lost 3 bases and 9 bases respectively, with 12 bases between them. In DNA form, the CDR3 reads TGTGCCAGCAGCTTTACAGGGAGCCCCATTCAGTACTTC. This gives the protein CASSFTGSPIQYF.

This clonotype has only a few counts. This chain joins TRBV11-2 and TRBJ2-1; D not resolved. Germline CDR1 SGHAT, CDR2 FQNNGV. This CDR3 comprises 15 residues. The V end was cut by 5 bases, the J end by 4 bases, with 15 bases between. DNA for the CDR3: TGTGCCAGCAGCCCCGACTCTACTCTGTACAATGAGCAGTTCTTC. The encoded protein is CASSPDSTLYNEQFF. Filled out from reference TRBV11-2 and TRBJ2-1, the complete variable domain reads EAGVAQSPRYKIIEKRQSVAFWCNPISGHATLYWYQQILGQGPKLLIQFQNNGVVDDSQLPKDRFSAERLKGVDSTLKIQPAKLEDSAVYLCASSPDSTLYNEQFFGPGTRLTVL.

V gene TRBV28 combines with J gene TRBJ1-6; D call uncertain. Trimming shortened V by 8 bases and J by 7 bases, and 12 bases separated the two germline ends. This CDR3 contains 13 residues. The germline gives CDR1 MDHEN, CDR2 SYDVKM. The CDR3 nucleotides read TGTGCCAGCGTCGCTTCGGGGAATTCACCCCTCCACTTT. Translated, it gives CASVASGNSPLHF. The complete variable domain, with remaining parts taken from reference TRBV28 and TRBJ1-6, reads DVKVTQSSRYLVKRTGEKVFLECVQDMDHENMFWYRQDPGLGLRLIYFSYDVKMKEKGDIPEGYSVSREKKERFSLILESASTNQTSMYLCASVASGNSPLHFGNGTRLTVT.

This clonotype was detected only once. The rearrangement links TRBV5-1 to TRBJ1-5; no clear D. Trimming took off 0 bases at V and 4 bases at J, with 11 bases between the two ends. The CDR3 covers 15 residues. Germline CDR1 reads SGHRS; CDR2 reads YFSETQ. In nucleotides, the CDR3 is TGCGCCAGCAGCTTGGCCGGCGATAGGAATCAGCCCCAGCATTTT. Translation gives CASSLAGDRNQPQHF.

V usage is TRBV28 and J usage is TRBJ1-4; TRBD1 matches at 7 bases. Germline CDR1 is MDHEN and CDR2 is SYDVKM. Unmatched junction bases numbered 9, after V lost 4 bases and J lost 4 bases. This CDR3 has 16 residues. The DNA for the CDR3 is TGTGCCAGCAGTTGGACAGGCAAGGGGTTTAATGAAAAACTGTTTTTT. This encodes CASSWTGKGFNEKLFF.

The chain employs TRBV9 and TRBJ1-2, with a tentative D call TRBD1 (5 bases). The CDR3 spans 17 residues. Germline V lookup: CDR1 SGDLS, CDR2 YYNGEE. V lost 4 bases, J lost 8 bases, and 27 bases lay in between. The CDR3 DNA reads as TGTGCCAGCAGCCCTGGGGACCGGAATCCTATGGAGGCCGGCTACACCTTC. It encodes CASSPGDRNPMEAGYTF. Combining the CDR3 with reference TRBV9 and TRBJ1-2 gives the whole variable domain DSGVTQTPKHLITATGQRVTLRCSPRSGDLSVYWYQQSLDQGLQFLIQYYNGEERAKGNILERFSAQQFPDLHSELNLSSLELGDSALYFCASSPGDRNPMEAGYTFGSGTRLTVV.

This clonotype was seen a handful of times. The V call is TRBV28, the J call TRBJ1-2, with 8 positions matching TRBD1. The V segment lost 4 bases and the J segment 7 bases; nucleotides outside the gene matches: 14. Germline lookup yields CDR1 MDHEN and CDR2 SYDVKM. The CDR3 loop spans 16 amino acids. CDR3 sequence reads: CASSSGGGQGASGYTF. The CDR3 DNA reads TGTGCCAGCAGTTCGGGTGGTGGGCAGGGGGCAAGTGGCTACACCTTC.

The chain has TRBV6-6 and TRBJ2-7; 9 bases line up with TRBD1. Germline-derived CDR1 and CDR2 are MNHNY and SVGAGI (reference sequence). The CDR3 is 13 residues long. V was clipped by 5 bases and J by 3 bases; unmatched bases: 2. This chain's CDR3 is CASSDRGYYEQYF. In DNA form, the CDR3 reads TGTGCCAGCAGTGACAGGGGGTACTACGAGCAGTACTTC.

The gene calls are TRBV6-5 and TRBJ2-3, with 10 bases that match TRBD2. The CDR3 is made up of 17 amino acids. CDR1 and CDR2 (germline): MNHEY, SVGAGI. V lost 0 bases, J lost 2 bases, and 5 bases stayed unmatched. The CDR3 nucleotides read TGTGCCAGCAGTTACTCGGTAGCGGGGGGTTCCACAGATACGCAGTATTTT. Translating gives CASSYSVAGGSTDTQYF.